This T cell receptor beta chain was retrieved from a study of T cells in Graves' hyperthyroidism and ophthalmopathy. The CDR3 covers 15 residues. CDR1 and CDR2 (germline): SGHTA, FQGTGA. The V and J ends lost 5 bases and 2 bases respectively, with 10 bases between them. Absence of ophthalmopathy progression within 18 months defined stable Graves' hyperthyroidism. Criteria for exclusion of patients were uncontrolled infection, other autoimmune disease, pregnancy or lactation. RNA transcripts were the template for amplifying TCR beta CDR3 regions. Carried out on the TCR CDR3, a first-round RT-PCR used the HTBI primer set. TCRdb passed the multiplex PCR reads through MiXCR, listing each CDR3 protein once. The sample has about 840,000 distinct CDR3 sequences, around 39% seen once.

V usage is TRBV7-3 and J usage is TRBJ2-6; D may be TRBD1 (5 bases). The sequence was collected from a man aged 18 to 30 with Graves' hyperthyroidism. Sequenced sample: blood. In nucleotides, the CDR3 is TGTGCCAGCAGCCCATGGGGCCCTGGGGCCAACGTCCTGACTTTC. This translates into CASSPWGPGANVLTF.